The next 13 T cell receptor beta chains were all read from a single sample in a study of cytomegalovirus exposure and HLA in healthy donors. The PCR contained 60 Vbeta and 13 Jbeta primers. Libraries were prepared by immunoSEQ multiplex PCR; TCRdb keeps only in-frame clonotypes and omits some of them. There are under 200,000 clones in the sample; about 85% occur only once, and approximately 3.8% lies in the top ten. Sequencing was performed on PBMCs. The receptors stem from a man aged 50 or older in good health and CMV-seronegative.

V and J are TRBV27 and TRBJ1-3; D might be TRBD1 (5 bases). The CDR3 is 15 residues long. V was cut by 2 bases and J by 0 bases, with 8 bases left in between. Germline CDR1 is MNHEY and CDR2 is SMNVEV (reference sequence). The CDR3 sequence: CASSLTGSSGNTIYF. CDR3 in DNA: TGTGCCAGCAGTTTAACAGGCAGCTCTGGAAACACCATATATTTT.

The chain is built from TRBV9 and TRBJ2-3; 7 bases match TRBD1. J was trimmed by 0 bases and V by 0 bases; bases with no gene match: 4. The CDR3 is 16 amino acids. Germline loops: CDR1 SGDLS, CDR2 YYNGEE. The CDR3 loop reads CASSVAEGASTDTQYF. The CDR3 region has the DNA TGTGCCAGCAGCGTAGCTGAGGGGGCGAGCACAGATACGCAGTATTTT.

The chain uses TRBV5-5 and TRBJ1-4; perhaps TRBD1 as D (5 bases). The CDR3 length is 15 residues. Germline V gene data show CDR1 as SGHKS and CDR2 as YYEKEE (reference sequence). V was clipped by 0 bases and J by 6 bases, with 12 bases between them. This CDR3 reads CASSLGDSSHEKLFF. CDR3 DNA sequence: TGTGCCAGCAGCTTGGGCGACAGTAGCCATGAAAAACTGTTTTTT. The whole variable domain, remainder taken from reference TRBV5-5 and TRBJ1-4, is DAGVTQSPTHLIKTRGQQVTLRCSPISGHKSVSWYQQVLGQGPQFIFQYYEKEERGRGNFPDRFSARQFPNYSSELNVNALLLGDSALYLCASSLGDSSHEKLFFGSGTQLSVL.

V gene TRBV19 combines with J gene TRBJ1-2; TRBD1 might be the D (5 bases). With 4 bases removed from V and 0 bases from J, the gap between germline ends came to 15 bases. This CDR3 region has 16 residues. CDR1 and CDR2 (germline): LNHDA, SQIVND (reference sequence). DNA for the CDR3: TGTGCCAGTAGTAGAGGTGGAGGGGCGGCTAACTATGGCTACACCTTC. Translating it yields CASSRGGGAANYGYTF.

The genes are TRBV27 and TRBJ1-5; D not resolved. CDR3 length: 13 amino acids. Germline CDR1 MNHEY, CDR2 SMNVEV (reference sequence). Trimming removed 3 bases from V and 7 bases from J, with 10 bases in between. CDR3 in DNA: TGTGCCAGCAGTTTCAATCCAGGCCAGCCCCAGCATTTT. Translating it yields CASSFNPGQPQHF.

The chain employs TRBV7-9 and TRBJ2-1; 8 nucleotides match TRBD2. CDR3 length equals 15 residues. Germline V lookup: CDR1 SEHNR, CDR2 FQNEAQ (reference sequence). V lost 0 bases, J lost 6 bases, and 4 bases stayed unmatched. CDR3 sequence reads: CASSLAQRGFNEQFF. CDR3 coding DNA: TGTGCCAGCAGCTTAGCCCAGCGGGGGTTCAATGAGCAGTTCTTC.

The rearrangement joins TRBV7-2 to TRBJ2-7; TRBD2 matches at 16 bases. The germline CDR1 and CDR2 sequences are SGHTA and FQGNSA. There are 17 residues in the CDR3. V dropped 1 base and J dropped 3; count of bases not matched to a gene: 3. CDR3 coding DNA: TGTGCCAGCAGCTTAGTCGGGACTAGCGGGGGGGGCTACGAGCAGTACTTC. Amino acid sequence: CASSLVGTSGGGYEQYF.

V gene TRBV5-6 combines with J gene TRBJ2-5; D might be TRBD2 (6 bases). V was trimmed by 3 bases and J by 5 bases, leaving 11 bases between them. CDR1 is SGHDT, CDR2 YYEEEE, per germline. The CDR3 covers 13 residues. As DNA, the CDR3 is TGTGCCAGCAGCTCTGGGAGCGGGGAGACCCAGTACTTC. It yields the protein CASSSGSGETQYF.

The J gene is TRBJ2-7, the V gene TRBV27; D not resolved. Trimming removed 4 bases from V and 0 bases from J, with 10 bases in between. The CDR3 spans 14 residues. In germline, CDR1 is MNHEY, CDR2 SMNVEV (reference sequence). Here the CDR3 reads CASSSLGPSYEQYF. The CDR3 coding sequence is TGTGCCAGCAGTTCCCTCGGTCCCTCCTACGAGCAGTACTTC.

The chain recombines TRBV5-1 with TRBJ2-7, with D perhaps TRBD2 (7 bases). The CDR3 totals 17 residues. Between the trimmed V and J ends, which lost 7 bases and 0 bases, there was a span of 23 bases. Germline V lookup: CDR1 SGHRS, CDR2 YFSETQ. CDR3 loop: CASGAGDTSGGSYEQYF. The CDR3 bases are TGCGCCAGCGGGGCGGGGGACACCTCAGGAGGCTCCTACGAGCAGTACTTC.

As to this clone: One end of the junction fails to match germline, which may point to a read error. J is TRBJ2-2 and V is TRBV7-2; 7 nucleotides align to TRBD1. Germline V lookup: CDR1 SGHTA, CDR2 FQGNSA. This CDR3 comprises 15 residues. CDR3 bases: TGTGCCAGCGGCTTGACAGGGAGAAAAACCGGGGAGCTGTTTTTT. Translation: CASGLTGRKTGELFF.

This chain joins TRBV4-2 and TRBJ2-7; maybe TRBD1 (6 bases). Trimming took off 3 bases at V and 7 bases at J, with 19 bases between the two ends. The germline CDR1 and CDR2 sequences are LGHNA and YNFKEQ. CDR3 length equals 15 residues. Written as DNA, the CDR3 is TGTGCCAGCAGCCAGAGTTGGGATGGAAGGGGGGAGCAGTACTTC. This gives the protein CASSQSWDGRGEQYF.

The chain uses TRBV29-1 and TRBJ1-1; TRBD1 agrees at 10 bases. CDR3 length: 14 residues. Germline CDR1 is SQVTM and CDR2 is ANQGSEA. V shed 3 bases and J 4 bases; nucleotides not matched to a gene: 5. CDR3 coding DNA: TGCAGCGTTGACTTCCGGACAGGGGGCACTGAAGCTTTCTTT. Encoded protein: CSVDFRTGGTEAFF.